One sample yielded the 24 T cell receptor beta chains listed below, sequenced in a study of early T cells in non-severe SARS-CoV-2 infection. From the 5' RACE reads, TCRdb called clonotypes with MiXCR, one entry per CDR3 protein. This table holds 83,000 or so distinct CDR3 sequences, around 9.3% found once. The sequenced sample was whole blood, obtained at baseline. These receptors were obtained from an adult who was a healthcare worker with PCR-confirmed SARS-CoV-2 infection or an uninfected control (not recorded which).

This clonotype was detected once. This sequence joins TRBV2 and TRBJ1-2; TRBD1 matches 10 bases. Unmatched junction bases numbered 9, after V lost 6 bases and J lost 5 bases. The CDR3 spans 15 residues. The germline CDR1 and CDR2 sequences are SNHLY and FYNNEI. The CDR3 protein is CASRRRQGAGYGYTF. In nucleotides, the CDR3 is TGTGCCAGCAGAAGAAGACAGGGGGCTGGGTATGGCTACACCTTC.

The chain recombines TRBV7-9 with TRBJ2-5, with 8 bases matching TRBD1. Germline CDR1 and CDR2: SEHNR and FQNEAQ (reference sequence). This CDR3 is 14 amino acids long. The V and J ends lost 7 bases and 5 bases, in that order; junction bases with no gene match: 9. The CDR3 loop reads CASTQDAGGETQYF. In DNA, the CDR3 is TGTGCCAGCACCCAGGACGCAGGGGGCGAGACCCAGTACTTC.

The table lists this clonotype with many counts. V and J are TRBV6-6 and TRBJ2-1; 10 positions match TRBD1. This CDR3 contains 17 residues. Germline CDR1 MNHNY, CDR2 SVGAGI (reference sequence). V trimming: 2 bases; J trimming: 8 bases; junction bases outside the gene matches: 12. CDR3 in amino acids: CASSYRTLRTGGYEQFF. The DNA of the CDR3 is TGTGCCAGCAGTTACCGGACCCTTAGGACAGGGGGGTATGAGCAGTTCTTC.

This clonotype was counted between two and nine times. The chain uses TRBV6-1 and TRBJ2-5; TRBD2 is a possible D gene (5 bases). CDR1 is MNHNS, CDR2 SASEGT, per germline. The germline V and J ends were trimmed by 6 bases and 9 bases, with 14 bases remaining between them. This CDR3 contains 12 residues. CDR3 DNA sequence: TGTGCCAGCAGAGTGAATGTGGGAGCCCAGTACTTC. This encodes CASRVNVGAQYF.

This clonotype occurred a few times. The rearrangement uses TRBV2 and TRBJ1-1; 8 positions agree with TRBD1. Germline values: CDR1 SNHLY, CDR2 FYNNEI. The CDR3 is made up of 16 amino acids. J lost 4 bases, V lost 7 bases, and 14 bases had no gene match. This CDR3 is CASIRDQGALTTEAFF. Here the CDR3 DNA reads TGTGCCAGCATCCGGGACCAGGGGGCGCTCACCACTGAAGCTTTCTTT.

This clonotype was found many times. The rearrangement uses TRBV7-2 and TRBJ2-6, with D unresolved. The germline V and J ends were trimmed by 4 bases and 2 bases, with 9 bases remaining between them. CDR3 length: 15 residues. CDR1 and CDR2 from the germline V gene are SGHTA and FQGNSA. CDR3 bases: TGTGCCAGCAGCTCGGCCCGCCCTGGGGCCAACGTCCTGACTTTC. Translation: CASSSARPGANVLTF.

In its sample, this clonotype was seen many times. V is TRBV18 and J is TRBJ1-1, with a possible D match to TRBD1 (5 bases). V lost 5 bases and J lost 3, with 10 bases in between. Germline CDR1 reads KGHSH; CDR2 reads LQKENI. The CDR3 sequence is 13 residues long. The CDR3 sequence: CASSWGRDTEAFF. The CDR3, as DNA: TGTGCCAGCTCATGGGGACGAGACACTGAAGCTTTCTTT.

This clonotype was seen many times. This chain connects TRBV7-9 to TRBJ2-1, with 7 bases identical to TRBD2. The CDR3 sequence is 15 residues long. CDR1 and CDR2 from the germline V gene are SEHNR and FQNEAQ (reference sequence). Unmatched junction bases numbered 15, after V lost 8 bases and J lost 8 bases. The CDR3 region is CASRPGGSPRDEQFF. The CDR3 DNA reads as TGTGCCAGCCGACCGGGGGGATCCCCTAGGGATGAGCAGTTCTTC. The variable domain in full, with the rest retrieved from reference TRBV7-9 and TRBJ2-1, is DTGVSQNPRHKITKRGQNVTFRCDPISEHNRLYWYRQTLGQGPEFLTYFQNEAQLEKSRLLSDRFSAERPKGSFSTLEIQRTEQGDSAMYLCASRPGGSPRDEQFFGPGTRLTVL.

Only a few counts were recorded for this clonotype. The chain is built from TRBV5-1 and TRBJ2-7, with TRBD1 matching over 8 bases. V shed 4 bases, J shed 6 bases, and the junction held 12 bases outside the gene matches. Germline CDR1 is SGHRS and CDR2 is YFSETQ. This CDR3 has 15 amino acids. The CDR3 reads CASSKTGTGEREQYF. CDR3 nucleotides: TGCGCCAGCAGCAAAACCGGGACAGGAGAACGCGAGCAGTACTTC.

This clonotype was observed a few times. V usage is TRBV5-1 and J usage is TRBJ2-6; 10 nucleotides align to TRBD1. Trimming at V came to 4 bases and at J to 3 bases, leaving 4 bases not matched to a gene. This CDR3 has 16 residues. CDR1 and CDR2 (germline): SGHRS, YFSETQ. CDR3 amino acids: CASSPTGGNGANVLTF. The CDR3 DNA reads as TGCGCCAGCAGCCCGACAGGGGGCAATGGGGCCAACGTCCTGACTTTC.

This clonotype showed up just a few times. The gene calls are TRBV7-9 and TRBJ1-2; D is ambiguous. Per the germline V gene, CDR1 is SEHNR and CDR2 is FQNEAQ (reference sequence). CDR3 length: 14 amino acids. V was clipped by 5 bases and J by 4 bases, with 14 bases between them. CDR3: CASSPRPVPYGYTF. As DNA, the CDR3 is TGTGCCAGCAGCCCGCGGCCTGTCCCCTATGGCTACACCTTC.

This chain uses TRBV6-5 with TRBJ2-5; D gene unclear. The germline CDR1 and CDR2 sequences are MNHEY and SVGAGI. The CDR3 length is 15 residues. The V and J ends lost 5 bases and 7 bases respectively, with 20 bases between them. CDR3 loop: CASSLAPGALGTQYF. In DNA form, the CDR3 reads TGTGCCAGCAGTCTGGCGCCCGGAGCCCTGGGGACCCAGTACTTC.

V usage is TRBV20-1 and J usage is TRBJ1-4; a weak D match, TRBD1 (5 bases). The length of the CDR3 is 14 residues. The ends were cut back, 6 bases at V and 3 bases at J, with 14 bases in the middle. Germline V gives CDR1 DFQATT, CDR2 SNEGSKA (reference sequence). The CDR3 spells CSARRGIANEKLFF. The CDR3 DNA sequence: TGCAGTGCGAGGCGGGGGATCGCTAATGAAAAACTGTTTTTT.

CDR3 coding DNA: TGTGCCAGTAGTATATACCAGACCCAGTACTTC. Protein: CASSIYQTQYF. This chain connects TRBV19 to TRBJ2-5; the D is unclear. The germline gives CDR1 LNHDA, CDR2 SQIVND (reference sequence). V lost 2 bases, J lost 6 bases, and 4 bases lay in between. CDR3 size: 11 residues.

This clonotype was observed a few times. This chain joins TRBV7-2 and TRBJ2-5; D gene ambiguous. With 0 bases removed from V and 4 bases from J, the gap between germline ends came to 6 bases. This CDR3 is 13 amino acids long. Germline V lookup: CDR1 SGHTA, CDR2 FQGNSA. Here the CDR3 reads CASSLALRETQYF. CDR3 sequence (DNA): TGTGCCAGCAGCTTAGCGCTCCGAGAGACCCAGTACTTC.

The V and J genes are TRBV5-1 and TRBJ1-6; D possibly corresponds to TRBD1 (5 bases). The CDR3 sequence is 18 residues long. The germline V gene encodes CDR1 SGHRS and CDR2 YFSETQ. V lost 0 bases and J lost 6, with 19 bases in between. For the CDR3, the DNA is TGCGCCAGCAGCTTGGCCGGGGGACCTCCGGGGATTAATTCACCCCTCCACTTT. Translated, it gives CASSLAGGPPGINSPLHF. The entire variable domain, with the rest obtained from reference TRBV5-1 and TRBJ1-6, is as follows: KAGVTQTPRYLIKTRGQQVTLSCSPISGHRSVSWYQQTPGQGLQFLFEYFSETQRNKGNFPGRFSGRQFSNSRSEMNVSTLELGDSALYLCASSLAGGPPGINSPLHFGNGTRLTVT.

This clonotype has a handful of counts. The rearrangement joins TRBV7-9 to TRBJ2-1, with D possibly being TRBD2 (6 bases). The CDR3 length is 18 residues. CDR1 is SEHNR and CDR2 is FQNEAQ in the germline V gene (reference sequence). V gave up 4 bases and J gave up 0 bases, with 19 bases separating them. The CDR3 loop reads CASSSQRAVHSSYNEQFF. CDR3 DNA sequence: TGTGCCAGCAGCTCCCAGCGGGCGGTCCACAGCTCCTACAATGAGCAGTTCTTC. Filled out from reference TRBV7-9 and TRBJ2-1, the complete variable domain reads DTGVSQNPRHKITKRGQNVTFRCDPISEHNRLYWYRQTLGQGPEFLTYFQNEAQLEKSRLLSDRFSAERPKGSFSTLEIQRTEQGDSAMYLCASSSQRAVHSSYNEQFFGPGTRLTVL.

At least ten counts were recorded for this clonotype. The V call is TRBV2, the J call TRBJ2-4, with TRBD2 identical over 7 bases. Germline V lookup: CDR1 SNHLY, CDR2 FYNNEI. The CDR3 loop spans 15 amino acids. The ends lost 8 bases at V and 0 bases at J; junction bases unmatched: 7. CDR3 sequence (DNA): TGTGCCAGCGGGCGGGAGTATTTAGCCAAAAACATTCAGTACTTC. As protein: CASGREYLAKNIQYF.

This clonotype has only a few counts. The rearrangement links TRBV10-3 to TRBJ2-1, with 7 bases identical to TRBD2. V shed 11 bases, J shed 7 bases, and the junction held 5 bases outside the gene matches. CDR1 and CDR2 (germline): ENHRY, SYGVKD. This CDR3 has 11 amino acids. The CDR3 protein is CAVDSGNEQFF. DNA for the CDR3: TGTGCCGTCGATAGCGGGAATGAGCAGTTCTTC.

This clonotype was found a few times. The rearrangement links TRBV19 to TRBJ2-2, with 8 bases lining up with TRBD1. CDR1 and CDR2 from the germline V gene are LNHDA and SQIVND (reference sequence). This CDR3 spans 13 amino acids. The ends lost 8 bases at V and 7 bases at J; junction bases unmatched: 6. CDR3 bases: TGTGCCAGTGGACAGGGAGGAGTCGGGGAGCTGTTTTTT. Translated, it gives CASGQGGVGELFF.

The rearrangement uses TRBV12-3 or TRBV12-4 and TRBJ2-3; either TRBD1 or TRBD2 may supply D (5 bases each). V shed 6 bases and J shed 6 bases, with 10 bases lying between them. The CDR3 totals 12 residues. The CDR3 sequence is CASRRGDDTQYF. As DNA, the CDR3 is TGTGCCAGCAGGAGAGGGGACGATACGCAGTATTTT.

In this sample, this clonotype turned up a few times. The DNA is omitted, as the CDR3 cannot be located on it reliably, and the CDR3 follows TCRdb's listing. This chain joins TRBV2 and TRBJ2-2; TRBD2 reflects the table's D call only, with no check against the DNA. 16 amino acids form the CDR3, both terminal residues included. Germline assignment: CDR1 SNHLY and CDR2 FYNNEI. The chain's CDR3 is CASSSSWREGPGELFF.

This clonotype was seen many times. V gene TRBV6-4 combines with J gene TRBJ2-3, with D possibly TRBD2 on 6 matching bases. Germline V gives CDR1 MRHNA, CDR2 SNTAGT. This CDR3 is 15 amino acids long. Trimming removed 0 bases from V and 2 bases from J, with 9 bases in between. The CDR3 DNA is TGTGCCAGCAGTGACTCGGCGGGATCCACAGATACGCAGTATTTT. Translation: CASSDSAGSTDTQYF.

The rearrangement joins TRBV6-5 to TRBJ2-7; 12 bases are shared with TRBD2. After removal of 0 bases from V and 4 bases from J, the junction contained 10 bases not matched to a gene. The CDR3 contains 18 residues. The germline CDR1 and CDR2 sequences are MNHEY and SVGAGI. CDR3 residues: CASSYSRQTSGSFYEQYF. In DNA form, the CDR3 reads TGTGCCAGCAGTTACTCGCGGCAGACTAGCGGGAGCTTTTACGAGCAGTACTTC.